The 2 T cell receptor beta chains reported below all come from one sample, sequenced in a study of T cell responses to AZD1222 COVID-19 vaccine (dated by TCRdb to the early 2020s). The sample's time point label, in plain terms: baseline before first vaccination. The library was produced with the immunoSEQ multiplex PCR assay. TCRdb took this table from immuneACCESS and kept in-frame rearrangements with V and J called. Such tables lack part of the clones; where checked against another copy, unresolved V genes explain under half of the gap, and the rest is unexplained. The sample table contains more than 100,000 clones; only one count was recorded for roughly 92% of them. Approximately 5.4% of the sample goes to the ten largest clones. This sample comprised peripheral blood, obtained on day 0 of AZD1222 vaccination. All receptors derive from an adult in good health.

The chain couples TRBV7-9 to TRBJ1-2; D not certain. Looked up from germline, CDR1 is SEHNR and CDR2 is FQNEAQ (reference sequence). Trimming took 5 bases from V and 4 from J, leaving 11 bases between them. The length of the CDR3 is 13 residues. The CDR3 DNA follows: TGTGCCAGCAGCCCGACCAGGTCCTATGGCTACACCTTC. Protein sequence: CASSPTRSYGYTF.

This clone was picked up a small number of times. The chain combines TRBV7-8 with TRBJ2-2; no clear D gene. V lost 2 bases, J lost 6 bases, and 7 bases lay in between. CDR1 and CDR2 (germline): SGHVS, FQNEAQ. The CDR3 has 13 residues. CDR3 sequence reads: CASSLRLSGELFF. The CDR3 region has the DNA TGTGCCAGCAGCTTAAGACTGTCCGGGGAGCTGTTTTTT. Drawing the rest from reference TRBV7-8 and TRBJ2-2, the complete variable domain is GAGVSQSPRYKVAKRGQDVALRCDPISGHVSLFWYQQALGQGPEFLTYFQNEAQLDKSGLPSDRFFAERPEGSVSTLKIQRTQQEDSAVYLCASSLRLSGELFFGEGSRLTVL.